Below, 14 T cell receptor beta chains from the same sample are listed, as sequenced in a study of technical replicates of blood from a handful of donors. The assay was immunoSEQ multiplex PCR, and TCRdb's table has in-frame clones only and misses some. The data hold roughly 76,000 clones, with about nine tenths observed a single time. Specimen: T cells isolated from PBMCs. All receptors derive from a human donor in good health. Some clones in this sample may be carry-over from other donors' samples.

The chain has TRBV10-3 and TRBJ1-1; 10 bases line up with TRBD1. V shed 6 bases and J 7 bases; nucleotides not matched to a gene: 11. There are 15 residues in the CDR3. The germline gives CDR1 ENHRY, CDR2 SYGVKD. The CDR3 sequence is CAISEIPGQGYEAFF. The CDR3, as DNA: TGTGCCATCAGCGAAATACCGGGACAGGGGTATGAAGCTTTCTTT.

The table lists this clone with a count of one. The J gene is TRBJ2-7, the V gene TRBV7-9, with D uncertain. The V end was cut by 7 bases, the J end by 4 bases, with 8 bases between. Germline CDR1 reads SEHNR; CDR2 reads FQNEAQ (reference sequence). The CDR3 extends over 11 amino acids. Written as DNA, the CDR3 is TGTGCCAGCATGATCAGATACGAGCAGTACTTC. This gives the protein CASMIRYEQYF. The full variable domain, its missing parts supplied by reference TRBV7-9 and TRBJ2-7, is DTGVSQNPRHKITKRGQNVTFRCDPISEHNRLYWYRQTLGQGPEFLTYFQNEAQLEKSRLLSDRFSAERPKGSFSTLEIQRTEQGDSAMYLCASMIRYEQYFGPGTRLTVT.

The CDR3 DNA reads as TGTGCCAGCATGGGACTAGCGGCCCCAGATACGCAGTATTTT. Protein: CASMGLAAPDTQYF. The chain combines TRBV2 with TRBJ2-3, with 11 bases matching TRBD2. Germline V lookup: CDR1 SNHLY, CDR2 FYNNEI. This CDR3 contains 14 residues. V lost 7 bases and J lost 4; bases outside the gene matches: 4.

The sample holds one count of this clone. The genes are TRBV9 and TRBJ2-1; no reliable D call. This CDR3 region has 14 residues. The V end was cut by 0 bases, the J end by 2 bases, with 6 bases between. From germline, CDR1 is SGDLS and CDR2 YYNGEE. Here the CDR3 reads CASSVGGAYNEQFF. In DNA, the CDR3 is TGTGCCAGCAGCGTAGGAGGTGCCTACAATGAGCAGTTCTTC.

This chain joins TRBV29-1 and TRBJ2-7, with TRBD2 matching over 7 bases. CDR1 is SQVTM and CDR2 is ANQGSEA in the germline V gene. Losses at the gene ends were 4 bases for V and 3 bases for J; bases not matched to a gene: 6. The CDR3 sequence is 13 residues long. The CDR3 protein is CSVGGGTRYEQYF. DNA for the CDR3: TGCAGCGTTGGGGGGGGAACCCGCTACGAGCAGTACTTC.

This chain joins TRBV30 and TRBJ1-4, with 7 bases that match TRBD1. This CDR3 has 14 amino acids. With V trimmed by 3 bases and J by 2 bases, 3 bases remained unmatched. From germline, CDR1 is GTSNPN and CDR2 SVGIG (reference sequence). The CDR3 region is CAWSEGATNEKLFF. CDR3 DNA sequence: TGTGCCTGGAGCGAGGGGGCGACTAATGAAAAACTGTTTTTT.

The chain combines TRBV9 with TRBJ1-2, with a possible D match to TRBD1 (6 bases). V dropped 1 base and J dropped 3 bases, with 10 bases sitting between them. Germline V CDR1 and CDR2: SGDLS, YYNGEE. The CDR3 consists of 14 residues. The CDR3 is CASSVSQGDYGYTF. CDR3 nucleotides: TGTGCCAGCAGCGTATCACAGGGAGACTATGGCTACACCTTC.

V gene TRBV30 combines with J gene TRBJ2-2; 9 bases line up with TRBD1. This CDR3 region has 16 residues. Germline CDR1 GTSNPN, CDR2 SVGIG (reference sequence). Trimming removed 3 bases from V and 1 base from J; junction bases left unmatched: 6. The CDR3 reads CAWRGTGWENTGELFF. CDR3 sequence (DNA): TGTGCCTGGAGGGGGACAGGGTGGGAGAACACCGGGGAGCTGTTTTTT.

This clone was picked up one time. The V gene is TRBV9, the J gene TRBJ2-7; TRBD2 might be the D (6 bases). The germline gives CDR1 SGDLS, CDR2 YYNGEE. The length of the CDR3 is 13 residues. V was cut by 5 bases and J by 4 bases, with 13 bases left in between. CDR3 sequence: CASRELADYEQYF. CDR3 DNA: TGTGCCAGCAGAGAACTAGCAGATTACGAGCAGTACTTC.

The CDR3: CASSLTLSTREVAFF. CDR3 nucleotide sequence: TGTGCCAGCAGCTTGACTTTGAGTACCCGGGAAGTTGCTTTCTTT. The chain combines TRBV7-3 with TRBJ1-1; D gene ambiguous. CDR3 length: 15 residues. The germline gives CDR1 SGHTA, CDR2 FQGTGA. Trimming left V 3 bases short and J 11 bases short, with 22 bases between.

The rearrangement uses TRBV9 and TRBJ1-2; 7 bases are a match to TRBD1. The V segment lost 3 bases and the J segment 4 bases; nucleotides outside the gene matches: 6. Germline V gene sequence: CDR1 SGDLS, CDR2 YYNGEE. The CDR3 loop spans 14 amino acids. The CDR3 protein is CASSGPGTAYGYTF. The CDR3 nucleotides read TGTGCCAGCAGCGGACCCGGGACAGCCTATGGCTACACCTTC.

This clone was seen a handful of times. The chain carries TRBV30 and TRBJ1-1; 7 bases match TRBD1. J was trimmed by 6 bases and V by 5 bases; bases with no gene match: 3. CDR3 length: 11 amino acids. Per germline, CDR1 GTSNPN and CDR2 SVGIG (reference sequence). The CDR3 spells CAWDTGAEAFF. The CDR3 nucleotides are TGTGCCTGGGACACAGGGGCTGAAGCTTTCTTT.

This rearrangement joins TRBV14 to TRBJ2-1, with 8 bases identical to TRBD2. The CDR3 is 20 residues long. Trimming at V came to 2 bases and at J to 0 bases, leaving 15 bases not matched to a gene. The V gene's germline CDR1 is SGHDN and CDR2 FVKESK. The CDR3 here is CASSQFSLAGFGSSYNEQFF. The CDR3, as DNA: TGTGCCAGCAGCCAATTCAGTCTAGCGGGCTTTGGTAGCTCCTACAATGAGCAGTTCTTC. Looking up the rest from reference TRBV14 and TRBJ2-1 gives the full variable domain: EAGVTQFPSHSVIEKGQTVTLRCDPISGHDNLYWYRRVMGKEIKFLLHFVKESKQDESGMPNNRFLAERTGGTYSTLKVQPAELEDSGVYFCASSQFSLAGFGSSYNEQFFGPGTRLTVL.

The chain carries TRBV2 and TRBJ1-6, with a weak D call TRBD1 (6 bases). Germline CDR1 reads SNHLY; CDR2 reads FYNNEI. Trimming removed 8 bases at V and 3 bases at J, with 14 bases between. This CDR3 spans 15 amino acids. The chain's CDR3 is CASRRTDNYNSPLHF. The DNA for the CDR3 is TGTGCCAGCCGCCGGACAGACAACTATAATTCACCCCTCCACTTT. Full variable domain (missing parts from reference TRBV2 and TRBJ1-6): EPEVTQTPSHQVTQMGQEVILRCVPISNHLYFYWYRQILGQKVEFLVSFYNNEISEKSEIFDDQFSVERPDGSNFTLKIRSTKLEDSAMYFCASRRTDNYNSPLHFGNGTRLTVT.